This T cell receptor beta chain emerged from a study of T cells after yellow fever vaccination. V was clipped by 5 bases and J by 2 bases, with 13 bases between them. The CDR3 is made up of 14 amino acids. Germline V gene data show CDR1 as SGHRS and CDR2 as YFSETQ. A single record per CDR3 protein comes from TCRdb applying MiXCR to the 5' RACE reads. Of about 200,000 distinct CDR3 sequences detected, approximately 3% appear once; the ten largest clones hold 3.2%. The sequence came from a young man who received the YFV17D yellow fever vaccine. The source material was CD4+ T cells sorted from PBMCs, sampled 10 days after the yellow fever booster vaccination. The chain combines TRBV5-1 with TRBJ2-5, with no clear D. CDR3 sequence (DNA): TGCGCCAGCAGACCAGGCGGCTCGCAAGAGACCCAGTACTTC. This gives the protein CASRPGGSQETQYF.